The rows below give T cell receptor beta chains drawn from one sample of a study of blood T cells in healthy people across ages. TCRdb re-derived calls from the 5' RACE reads in MiXCR, one entry per CDR3 protein. The data hold around 790,000 distinct CDR3 sequences, with about 42% observed a single time. The sequenced material came from blood. These receptor sequences come from a man in his 60s in good health. Both conserved end residues are part of each CDR3. The D gene is left open where the match is weak. Expanded clones are given a class, and other clones once, few, many or no size at all.

clone_size j_call v_call d_call cdr3_nt cdr3_aa
NA TRBJ2-3 TRBV18 TRBD2 TGTGCCAGCTCACCACCGACCGGGGGGGGCACAGATACGCAGTATTTT CASSPPTGGGTDTQYF
NA TRBJ1-2 TRBV29-1 TRBD1 TGCAGCGTTGAACTCAGGGGGGCCTATGGCTACACCTTC CSVELRGAYGYTF
NA TRBJ1-1 TRBV27 NA TGTGCCAGCACCTCGGGTCACTTGAACACTGAAGCTTTCTTT CASTSGHLNTEAFF
few TRBJ2-6 TRBV27 NA TGTGCCAGCAGTTTATCGACAGCCAACGTCCTGACTTTC CASSLSTANVLTF
NA TRBJ1-1 TRBV12-3/TRBV12-4 TRBD1 TGTGCCAGCAGAGACAGGGGATCGAGGACTGAAGCTTTCTTT CASRDRGSRTEAFF
NA TRBJ2-7 TRBV29-1 TRBD2 TGCAGCGTTGAAGATTCGCCCACTAGCGGGGGGGCGAACGAGCAGTACTTC CSVEDSPTSGGANEQYF
NA TRBJ1-6 TRBV4-1 NA TGCGCCAGCAGAGAGGGGCGAGATTTCGTTCTCAATTCACCCCTCCACTTT CASREGRDFVLNSPLHF
NA TRBJ1-1 TRBV20-1 TRBD1 TGCAGTGCTAGGAGGCAGGGGGCCACTGAAGCTTTCTTT CSARRQGATEAFF
few TRBJ2-7 TRBV10-3 NA TGTGCCATCAGTGAGTCCTGGGGGCAGTACTTC CAISESWGQYF
NA TRBJ1-6 TRBV7-2 NA TGTGCCAGCAGCTTAGGTTGGCGAGACTCCTATAATTCACCCCTCCACTTT CASSLGWRDSYNSPLHF
few TRBJ2-7 TRBV18 NA TGTGCCAGCTCACCATTACAGGGCCACGAGCAGTACTTC CASSPLQGHEQYF
NA TRBJ2-7 TRBV2 NA TGTGCCAAAGGGGGGGACGCCTACGAGCAGTACTTC CAKGGDAYEQYF
NA TRBJ1-6 TRBV20-1 NA TGCAGTGCTCCTTCGGCCCACCGAATCAAAGGGTCACCCCTCCACTTT CSAPSAHRIKGSPLHF
NA TRBJ1-1 TRBV21-1 NA TGTGCCAGCAGCAAAGGGGAGGGGGCCCAGGGTGAAGCTTTCTTT CASSKGEGAQGEAFF
NA TRBJ1-6 TRBV7-2 NA TGTGCCAGCAGGGAACAGGGTCAGGTCTATAATTCACCCCTCCACTTT CASREQGQVYNSPLHF
NA TRBJ1-2 TRBV20-1 NA TGCAGTGCCGGGGGTCTCCCTAACTATGGCTACACCTTC CSAGGLPNYGYTF
NA TRBJ1-2 TRBV29-1 NA TGCAGCGTTGAAACAGGTTTTCCCTATGGCTACACCTTC CSVETGFPYGYTF
few TRBJ2-5 TRBV4-3 NA TGCGCCAGCAGTAAGAGGGACGTCTGGACGGAGACCCAGTACTTC CASSKRDVWTETQYF
NA TRBJ2-7 TRBV14 TRBD2 TGTGCCAGCAGCCAAGCAAGCGGGGGAGCTATCTACGAGCAGTACTTC CASSQASGGAIYEQYF
few TRBJ2-1 TRBV12-3/TRBV12-4 TRBD1 TGTGCCAGCAGGAGGGGACAGATTAATGAGCAGTTCTTC CASRRGQINEQFF
NA TRBJ1-2 TRBV14 NA TGTGCCAGCAGCCCGATCTGGGATGGCTCTAACTATGGCTACACCTTC CASSPIWDGSNYGYTF
NA TRBJ2-3 TRBV7-9 NA TGTGCCAGCAGCTTAGCAATGGGGTCCACAGATACGCAGTATTTT CASSLAMGSTDTQYF
NA TRBJ2-3 TRBV18 NA TGTGCCAGCTCACCCTGGGGGGGCCCAGATACGCAGTATTTT CASSPWGGPDTQYF
NA TRBJ2-1 TRBV9 TRBD2 TGTGCCAGCAGCGTAGCGACTAGCGGAGAGGGGTACTACAATGAGCAGTTCTTC CASSVATSGEGYYNEQFF
NA TRBJ2-1 TRBV7-8 NA TGTGCCAGCAGCTTCCGGGGCCTTGGGGCCTACAATGAGCAGTTCTTC CASSFRGLGAYNEQFF
once TRBJ1-4 TRBV29-1 TRBD1 TGCAGCGTGACAGGGGTGGCTAATGAAAAACTGTTTTTT CSVTGVANEKLFF
NA TRBJ2-5 TRBV7-9 NA TGTGCCAGCAGCTTAGCTTTGGGGTACCAAGAGACCCAGTACTTC CASSLALGYQETQYF
few TRBJ1-2 TRBV3-1 NA TGTGCCAGCAGCCAAGCGAGGAACAACGGTGCGTATGGCTACACCTTC CASSQARNNGAYGYTF
few TRBJ2-3 TRBV27 NA TGTGCCAGCAGAAAGCCCTTAGGAGATACGCAGTATTTT CASRKPLGDTQYF
NA TRBJ1-2 TRBV5-1 NA TGCGCCAGCAGCTCACCTCGGGACACCGCCGGGTATGGCTACACCTTC CASSSPRDTAGYGYTF
few TRBJ1-2 TRBV4-3 NA TGCGCCAGCAGACTTGCCGGGTTCGACTATGGCTACACCTTC CASRLAGFDYGYTF
many TRBJ2-1 TRBV3-1 TRBD1 TGTGCCAGCAGCCCAGGACAGGGGCCATACAATGAGCAGTTCTTC CASSPGQGPYNEQFF
NA TRBJ1-1 TRBV29-1 NA TGCAGCGTTGTAGTTCGATCGTCCTGTGAAGCTTTCTTT CSVVVRSSCEAFF
NA TRBJ1-1 TRBV20-1 TRBD1 TGCAGTGGGACAGGGGGGGCCACTGAAGCTTTCTTT CSGTGGATEAFF
NA TRBJ2-5 TRBV12-3/TRBV12-4 NA TGTGCCAGCAGTTTCTCGGCGGGGCGAGAGACCCAGTACTTC CASSFSAGRETQYF
many TRBJ1-2 TRBV4-1 TRBD1 TGCGCCAGCAGCCAAGTTGTAAGACGGGACAGGGCCTATGGCTACACCTTC CASSQVVRRDRAYGYTF
NA TRBJ2-5 TRBV20-1 NA TGCAGTGCTGTGAGCGGAGACAAAGAGACCCAGTACTTC CSAVSGDKETQYF
few TRBJ2-7 TRBV11-2 NA TGTGCCAGCAGCTTGACAGTAACCCCCTACGAGCAGTACTTC CASSLTVTPYEQYF
NA TRBJ1-2 TRBV6-5 NA TGTGCCAGCAGTAACTCTATGGGCTACACCTTC CASSNSMGYTF
NA TRBJ2-3 TRBV7-8 TRBD2 TGTGCCAGCAGCCATAGCGGGGGGTTAGATACGCAGTATTTT CASSHSGGLDTQYF
NA TRBJ2-7 TRBV20-1 TRBD1 TGCAGTGCTCCAACCGGGACAGGTTTTTACGAGCAGTACTTC CSAPTGTGFYEQYF
NA TRBJ2-3 TRBV7-3 TRBD2 TGTGCCAGCAGCCCAACGGGGGGGCTCACAGATACGCAGTATTTT CASSPTGGLTDTQYF
NA TRBJ1-1 TRBV14 NA TGTGCCAGCAGCCGCCCCAGGTTGGATTGGAACGCTGAAGCTTTCTTT CASSRPRLDWNAEAFF